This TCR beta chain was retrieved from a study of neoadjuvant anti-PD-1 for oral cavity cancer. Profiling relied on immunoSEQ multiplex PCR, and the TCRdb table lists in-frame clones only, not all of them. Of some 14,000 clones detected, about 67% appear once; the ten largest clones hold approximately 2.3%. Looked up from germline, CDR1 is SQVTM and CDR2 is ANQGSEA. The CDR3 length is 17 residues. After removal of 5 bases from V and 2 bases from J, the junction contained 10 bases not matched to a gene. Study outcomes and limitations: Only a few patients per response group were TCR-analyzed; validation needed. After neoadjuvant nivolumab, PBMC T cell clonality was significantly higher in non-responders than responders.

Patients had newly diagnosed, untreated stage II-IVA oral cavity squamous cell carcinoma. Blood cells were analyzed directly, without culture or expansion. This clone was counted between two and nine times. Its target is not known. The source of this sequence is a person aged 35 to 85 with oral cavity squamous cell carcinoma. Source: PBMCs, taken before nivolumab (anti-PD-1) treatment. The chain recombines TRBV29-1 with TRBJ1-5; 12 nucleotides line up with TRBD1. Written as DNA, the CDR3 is TGCAGCGTTACCCCCGGGACAGGGGGCTCGGGCAATCAGCCCCAGCATTTT. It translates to CSVTPGTGGSGNQPQHF.